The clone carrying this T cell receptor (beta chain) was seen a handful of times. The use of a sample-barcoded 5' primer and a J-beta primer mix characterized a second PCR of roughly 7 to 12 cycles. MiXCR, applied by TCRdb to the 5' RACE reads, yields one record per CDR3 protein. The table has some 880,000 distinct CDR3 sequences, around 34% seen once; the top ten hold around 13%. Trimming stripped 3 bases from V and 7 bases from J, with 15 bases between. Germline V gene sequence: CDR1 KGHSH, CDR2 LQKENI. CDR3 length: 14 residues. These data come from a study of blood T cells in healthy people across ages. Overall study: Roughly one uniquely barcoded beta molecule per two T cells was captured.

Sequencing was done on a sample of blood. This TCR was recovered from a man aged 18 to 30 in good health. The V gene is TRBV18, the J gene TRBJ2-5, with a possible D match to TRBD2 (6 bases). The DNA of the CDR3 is TGTGCCAGCTCACCGCTTCACGACGGGGGGACCCAGTACTTC. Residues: CASSPLHDGGTQYF.